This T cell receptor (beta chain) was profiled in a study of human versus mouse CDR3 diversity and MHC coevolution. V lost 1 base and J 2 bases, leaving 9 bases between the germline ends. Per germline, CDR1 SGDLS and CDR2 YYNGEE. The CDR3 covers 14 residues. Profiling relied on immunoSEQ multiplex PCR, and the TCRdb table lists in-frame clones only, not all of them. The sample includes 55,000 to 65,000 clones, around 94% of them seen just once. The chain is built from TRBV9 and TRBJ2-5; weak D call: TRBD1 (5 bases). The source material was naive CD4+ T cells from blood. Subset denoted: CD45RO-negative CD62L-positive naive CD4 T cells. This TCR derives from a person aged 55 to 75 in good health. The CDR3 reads CASSVYRQQETQYF. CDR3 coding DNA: TGTGCCAGCAGCGTATACAGGCAGCAAGAGACCCAGTACTTC.